The 4 T cell receptor beta chains presented below share a single source sample, sequenced in a study of shared clonotypes between healthy human individuals. Repertoires were generated with immunoSEQ multiplex PCR, while TCRdb's copy carries only in-frame clones and drops some. Here the sample spans about 2 million clones, roughly 96% being singletons. The sequenced material came from naive CD4+ T cells sorted from blood. Subset defined: CD45RA+ positively selected. The receptors derive from a man aged 18 to 29 in good health.

The V call is TRBV5-6, the J call TRBJ2-5; no definite D call. The length of the CDR3 is 16 residues. V lost 1 base and J lost 2, with 15 bases in between. Germline values: CDR1 SGHDT, CDR2 YYEEEE. This chain's CDR3 is CASSLFKSPLQETQYF. CDR3 DNA: TGTGCCAGCAGCTTGTTCAAGTCCCCTCTACAAGAGACCCAGTACTTC.

The chain employs TRBV28 and TRBJ2-1, with 9 bases that match TRBD2. CDR3 size: 15 residues. Germline V gene data show CDR1 as MDHEN and CDR2 as SYDVKM. Trimming at V came to 5 bases and at J to 5 bases, leaving 7 bases not matched to a gene. This chain's CDR3 is CASSKGVAGDNEQFF. The CDR3 DNA follows: TGTGCCAGCAGTAAAGGGGTAGCGGGGGACAATGAGCAGTTCTTC.

Written as DNA, the CDR3 is TGTGCCAGCATCTCGGGGCTGGCCGGGGAGGAGCAGTTCTTC. It encodes CASISGLAGEEQFF. The V call is TRBV6-1, the J call TRBJ2-1, with D perhaps matching TRBD1 or TRBD2 (5 bases each). CDR1 and CDR2 from the germline V gene are MNHNS and SASEGT. The CDR3 has 14 amino acids. V was shortened by 7 bases and J by 10 bases, with 20 bases between the two germline ends.

The chain has TRBV6-4 and TRBJ2-2; D may be TRBD1 or TRBD2 (5 bases each). Between the trimmed V and J ends, which lost 5 bases and 6 bases, there was a span of 13 bases. The germline V gene has CDR1 MRHNA and CDR2 SNTAGT. The CDR3 is 14 amino acids. CDR3 loop: CASSPSGRAGELFF. CDR3 DNA: TGTGCCAGCAGTCCGTCGGGGCGAGCCGGGGAGCTGTTTTTT.